The clone carrying this T cell receptor (beta chain) was seen more than once but under ten times. The sample comes from a study of blood T cell repertoires in COVID-19. This CDR3 has 12 amino acids. The V end was cut by 3 bases, the J end by 2 bases, with 4 bases between. Using immunoSEQ multiplex PCR, the repertoire was profiled, and TCRdb retains in-frame clones only, with some absent. The sample holds roughly 100,000 clones, 76% seen once. Sequenced material: peripheral blood. The chain combines TRBV12-3 or TRBV12-4 with TRBJ1-1, with unresolved D. This sequence originates from a man older than 75 with COVID-19, enrolled during active disease. Here the CDR3 reads CASSFRNTEAFF. CDR3 DNA: TGTGCCAGCAGTTTTAGAAACACTGAAGCTTTCTTT.